Sequencing of this T cell receptor (beta chain) was carried out in a study of HIV-infected patients and healthy controls. This clonotype came up many times. Its antigen is unknown. No cell fractionation was done, so the repertoire covers all unsorted peripheral blood T cells. Reverse transcription used about 500 ng RNA and constant-region primers for alpha and beta. Each of the alpha and beta chains got its own library through chain-specific third strand synthesis with indices. TCRdb analysed the 5' RACE reads with MiXCR anew, one entry per CDR3 protein. The table lists around 20,000 distinct CDR3 sequences, 10% to 15% of them singletons. Study-wide results and caveats: The seeming recovery of the Gini index after therapy in HIV-infected patients vanished in size-matched data.

Trimming removed 2 bases at V and 5 bases at J, with 13 bases between. The CDR3 totals 14 residues. Per the germline V gene, CDR1 is SGHRS and CDR2 is YFSETQ. The specimen sequenced was blood. The sequence derives from an adult in good health. This chain joins TRBV5-1 and TRBJ1-1; D is perhaps TRBD1 (5 bases). CDR3 DNA sequence: TGCGCCAGCAGCTTAGGGGAGGGAAATACTGAAGCTTTCTTT. Amino acids: CASSLGEGNTEAFF.